Included here is one T cell receptor (beta chain) sequence, with context. Its antigen is currently not known. Base qualities are not at hand, and no much larger clone is one base apart. Reading from cysteine to phenylalanine, the CDR3 counts 18 amino acids. Only the CDR3 portion is preserved as DNA: 54 bases, with reading frame beginning at the first base. Here V drops 3 bases and J drops 3 bases, and the junction holds 15 bases not matched to any gene. Sequences SGDLS (CDR1) and YYNGEE (CDR2) are obtained from the germline V gene. The CDR3 regions of human TCRbeta chains were analyzed by immunosequencing. The authors processed their data as follows. TCRs in the repertoires were compared against a reference library of SARS-CoV-2-specific TCRs that had been generated with the MIRA antigen-specificity platform. Breadth meant the fraction of unique TCRs that were SARS-CoV-2-associated, whereas depth meant the fraction of total T cells that were SARS-CoV-2-associated. Using the MIRA data, every spike-specific TCR was mapped to the spike region that the TCR reacted to and assigned to either a CD4 or a CD8 class. Log10-transformed breadth and depth values were compared by one-way ANOVA with Sidak's multiple comparisons tests. The clones in this table, taken by TCRdb from immuneACCESS, are in-frame only. Not every clone is retained; where verified, under half of the shortfall comes from an unresolved V gene, and the cause of the rest is unknown. V, J and clone size reflect that table, while D and trimming were determined from the DNA. This sample is represented by about 150,000 clones; approximately 90% of them were singletons. Jointly, the top ten make up over 1.5% of the sample.

The data derive from a study of T cell responses to AZD1222 COVID-19 vaccine (dated by TCRdb to 2020 to 2023). Regarding the study in general: AZD1222 recipients with second doses at about 4 weeks or about 12 weeks were pooled, because spike-specific TCR depth and breadth did not differ between schedules. A total of 233 trial participants underwent TCR sequencing, of whom around 200 received two doses of AZD1222 and roughly 25 received two doses of the MenACWY control vaccine. Enrollment into the trials was organized by age into subgroups of 18-55, 56-69 and 70-plus years, and those subgroups contained approximately 150, 30 and 60 TCR-sequenced participants, respectively. Beyond this particular receptor, the publication reports: Epitopes outside the regions mutated in the B.1.351 and B.1.1.7 variants were reportedly recognized by nearly half of the unique spike-specific TCRs. In the small 56-69-year group, the increase in depth fell short of significance, most likely because of low power. No day 14 peak-response samples were available, so repertoires were characterized only after the peak T cell response. Conclusions about previously exposed vaccinees are limited because only 5 or 6 AZD1222 recipients were SARS-CoV-2 seropositive at baseline. Vaccine-associated CD4 TCRs spanned the whole spike protein, with dominant responses in regions 160-218 and 743-854. After two AZD1222 doses, both the breadth and the depth of spike-specific TCRs were significantly higher than at day 0 and than in MenACWY recipients. Most participants were white British and females outnumbered males, and the authors suggested that clonal diversity may have been underestimated.

Read against the paper, the sample's time point label means: baseline before first vaccination. Vaccinee samples were obtained from the UK trials COV001 and COV002, which included a single-blind randomized controlled phase 2/3 trial of AZD1222 (ChAdOx1 nCoV-19) in healthy adults. For TCRbeta chain sequencing, PBMC samples were collected from trial participants at day 0 and at day 28 after the second dose. The chain employs TRBV9 and TRBJ1-3, and 7 bases in between align with TRBD1. The clonotype originates from an adult in good health. This sample comprised peripheral blood, obtained on day 0 of AZD1222 vaccination. The CDR3 has the sequence CASSEGIQQGFFGNTIYF. The DNA is TGTGCCAGCAGCGAGGGGATACAACAGGGGTTCTTTGGAAACACCATATATTTT.